The clone carrying this TCR beta chain was detected a few times. The CDR3 has 16 residues. Germline assignment: CDR1 SGHRS and CDR2 YFSETQ. The germline V and J ends were trimmed by 3 bases and 0 bases, with 15 bases remaining between them. These data are taken from a study of blood T cell repertoires in COVID-19. On the study more broadly: COVID-19 samples from acute and convalescent phases originated in the United States, Italy and Spain. From T cells, B-cell-depleted T cells, or PBMCs came the material, which was cDNA or gDNA.

Original processing methods: Using reference gene primer amplification, nucleated cell counts were estimated. TCRdb's table, derived via immunoSEQ multiplex PCR, lists solely in-frame clones and lacks some. V, J and clone size are those of that table, while D and trimming were read from the DNA. This table holds some 190,000 clones, around nine tenths found once. The specimen was peripheral blood. This clonotype was obtained from a young man with active or convalescent COVID-19. This chain joins TRBV5-1 and TRBJ1-1; no clear D. The DNA of the CDR3 is TGCGCCAGCAGCTGGCGGGCATCCAGCATGAACACTGAAGCTTTCTTT. Translated, it gives CASSWRASSMNTEAFF.